This TCR beta chain came from a study of TIL therapy for anti-PD-1-resistant metastatic lung cancer. Study at large: Tumors had a median PD-L1 proportion score of about 6.6%. Most patients had lung adenocarcinoma.

Germline CDR1 and CDR2: LNHDA and SQIVND (reference sequence). Trimming took 6 bases from V and 5 from J, leaving 16 bases between them. CDR3 length: 14 residues. The immunoSEQ assay was v3. Profiled with immunoSEQ multiplex PCR; TCRdb holds only in-frame clones, not every one. The sample lists about 46,000 clones; 80% to 90% were seen once. Described time point: pre-treatment sample, taken before nivolumab and TIL therapy. The clonotype originates from a person aged 25-79 years with non-small cell lung cancer. The chain employs TRBV19 and TRBJ2-5; D may be TRBD1 (5 bases). The sample here was blood, taken at baseline. The CDR3 protein is CASSPTVVAETQYF. CDR3 bases: TGTGCCAGTAGCCCGACAGTTGTGGCGGAGACCCAGTACTTC.